This T cell receptor beta chain was identified in a study of T cell changes during pregnancy in multiple sclerosis. Germline assignment: CDR1 LGHNT and CDR2 FRNRAP. This CDR3 contains 23 residues. V gave up 0 bases and J gave up 4 bases; unmatched junction bases: 23. Some clones are missing from TCRdb's copy, which holds only in-frame ones; the method was immunoSEQ multiplex PCR. Of about 88,000 clones listed, more than 85% are singletons. The source is a female donor with multiple sclerosis, enrolled in a pregnancy study. The input for sequencing was peripheral blood, taken in the first trimester of pregnancy. The chain uses TRBV12-5 and TRBJ2-2; 10 bases line up with TRBD2. The CDR3 bases are TGTGCTAGTGGTTTGGTACGCAGGGGGGGGCTAGCGGGAGCTAATTTCCTCACCGGGGAGCTGTTTTTT. It is translated as CASGLVRRGGLAGANFLTGELFF.